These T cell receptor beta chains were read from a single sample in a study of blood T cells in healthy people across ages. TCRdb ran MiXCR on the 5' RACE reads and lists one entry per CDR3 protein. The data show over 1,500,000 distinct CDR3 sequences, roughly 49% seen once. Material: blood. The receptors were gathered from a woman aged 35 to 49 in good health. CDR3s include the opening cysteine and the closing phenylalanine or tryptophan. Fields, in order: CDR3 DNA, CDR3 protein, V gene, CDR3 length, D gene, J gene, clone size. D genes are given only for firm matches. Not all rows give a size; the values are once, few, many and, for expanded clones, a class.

CDR3nt: TGCAGTGCTAGTCGGGCGTCAAAAAACATTCAGTACTTC
CDR3aa: CSASRASKNIQYF
v_gene: TRBV20-1
len: 13
d_gene: .
j_gene: TRBJ2-4
abundance: .

CDR3nt: TGTGCCAGCAGCTTAGTACTAGCGGGGAGGGAGCAGTACTTC
CDR3aa: CASSLVLAGREQYF
v_gene: TRBV7-2
len: 14
d_gene: TRBD2
j_gene: TRBJ2-4
abundance: .

CDR3nt: TGTGCCAGCAGCAAAGGGGCGAGGTTGGGAGATACGCAGTATTTT
CDR3aa: CASSKGARLGDTQYF
v_gene: TRBV28
len: 15
d_gene: .
j_gene: TRBJ2-3
abundance: few

CDR3nt: TGTGCCAGCAGTTTTCGGGCAGAGCTCTCCTACGAGCAGTACTTC
CDR3aa: CASSFRAELSYEQYF
v_gene: TRBV12-3/TRBV12-4
len: 15
d_gene: .
j_gene: TRBJ2-7
abundance: .

CDR3nt: TGTGCTAGCAGCTTAGGAATTACCGGGGGAGTGTACCAAGAGACCCAGTACTTC
CDR3aa: CASSLGITGGVYQETQYF
v_gene: TRBV7-7
len: 18
d_gene: .
j_gene: TRBJ2-5
abundance: once

CDR3nt: TGTGCCAGCAGCGTAGAGGGTGCGGGCTCCACAGATACGCAGTATTTT
CDR3aa: CASSVEGAGSTDTQYF
v_gene: TRBV9
len: 16
d_gene: .
j_gene: TRBJ2-3
abundance: .

CDR3nt: TGCGCCAGCAGCCAAGATTGGACAACGGGCCTTTACGGCTACACCTTC
CDR3aa: CASSQDWTTGLYGYTF
v_gene: TRBV4-3
len: 16
d_gene: .
j_gene: TRBJ1-2
abundance: few

CDR3nt: TGCGCCAGCAGCCAAGATTCAGGCTACAATGAGCAGTTCTTC
CDR3aa: CASSQDSGYNEQFF
v_gene: TRBV4-1
len: 14
d_gene: .
j_gene: TRBJ2-1
abundance: few

CDR3nt: TGCGCCAGCAGCAGGGACAGGCAGGGGGAGACCCAGTACTTC
CDR3aa: CASSRDRQGETQYF
v_gene: TRBV5-1
len: 14
d_gene: TRBD1
j_gene: TRBJ2-5
abundance: .

CDR3nt: TGTGCCAGCAGCGGCTTTGGGACGCTTGCAACTAATGAAAAACTGTTTTTT
CDR3aa: CASSGFGTLATNEKLFF
v_gene: TRBV7-2
len: 17
d_gene: .
j_gene: TRBJ1-4
abundance: few

CDR3nt: TGTGTCAGCAGCACGCCGGGACTAGCGCTCTACGAGCAGTACTTC
CDR3aa: CVSSTPGLALYEQYF
v_gene: TRBV28
len: 15
d_gene: TRBD2
j_gene: TRBJ2-7
abundance: .

CDR3nt: TGCAGTGCTAGGCTAGCGGGGGGTTCTAACGAGCAGTACTTC
CDR3aa: CSARLAGGSNEQYF
v_gene: TRBV20-1
len: 14
d_gene: TRBD2
j_gene: TRBJ2-7
abundance: many

CDR3nt: TGTGCCAGCAGCGGGAGCCAACTAGCGGGGGTGTCAGATACGCAGTATTTT
CDR3aa: CASSGSQLAGVSDTQYF
v_gene: TRBV2
len: 17
d_gene: TRBD2
j_gene: TRBJ2-3
abundance: .

CDR3nt: TGTGCCAGCAGCCCCGAGCGGGAGGGTAACAATGAGCAGTACTTC
CDR3aa: CASSPEREGNNEQYF
v_gene: TRBV12-3/TRBV12-4
len: 15
d_gene: TRBD2
j_gene: TRBJ2-4
abundance: .

CDR3nt: TGTGCTAGCAGTACGGGACTCTTCTACGAGCAGTACTTC
CDR3aa: CASSTGLFYEQYF
v_gene: TRBV7-7
len: 13
d_gene: .
j_gene: TRBJ2-7
abundance: few

CDR3nt: TGTGCCAGCAGCTTAGCCTACAAAATAAATTCACCCCTCCACTTT
CDR3aa: CASSLAYKINSPLHF
v_gene: TRBV7-2
len: 15
d_gene: .
j_gene: TRBJ1-6
abundance: few

CDR3nt: TGCAGTGCCCCCGGGCGGAGCACAGATACGCAGTATTTT
CDR3aa: CSAPGRSTDTQYF
v_gene: TRBV20-1
len: 13
d_gene: .
j_gene: TRBJ2-3
abundance: once